One and the same sample provided the 19 T cell receptor beta chains below, sequenced in a study of synovial regulatory T cells in juvenile arthritis. Produced via immunoSEQ multiplex PCR; TCRdb's table is partial and in-frame only. The repertoire shows around 10,000 clones; the top ten hold 0.99%. The sequencing input was Treg cells from blood. Specified subset: remaining (HLA-DR-negative) circulating blood Treg cells. The receptors derive from a donor younger than 30 with juvenile idiopathic arthritis.

This clone is labeled medium-sized based on frequency. The V gene is TRBV19, the J gene TRBJ1-4; TCRdb's D gene call, TRBD1, goes unchecked for lack of DNA. The CDR3 has 13 residues. DNA is not recorded here. The germline V gene has CDR1 LNHDA and CDR2 SQIVND (reference sequence). CDR3 in amino acids: CASSPSTNEKLFF.

V usage is TRBV6-6 and J usage is TRBJ2-1. The CDR3 runs 12 residues. There is no recorded DNA. The germline gives CDR1 MNHNY, CDR2 SVGAGI (reference sequence). CDR3 sequence: CASSYYYNEQFF.

According to its frequency, this clone is medium-sized. This rearrangement joins TRBV6-1 to TRBJ2-7; TCRdb's D call of TRBD2 is untestable without DNA. Germline V lookup: CDR1 MNHNS, CDR2 SASEGT. The CDR3 is 14 amino acids. A DNA sequence was not provided. Here the CDR3 reads CASSESRGLYEQYF.

The chain recombines TRBV4-2 with TRBJ1-2; TCRdb calls TRBD1, which cannot be checked without DNA. The CDR3 consists of 15 residues. The coding DNA is unavailable. The germline V gene has CDR1 LGHNA and CDR2 YNFKEQ. The CDR3 protein is CASSQSGQGHYGYTF.

V gene TRBV28 combines with J gene TRBJ2-7; TCRdb designates TRBD2, a call that cannot be tested without DNA. The CDR3 length is 15 residues. No DNA sequence is on record. Germline CDR1 is MDHEN and CDR2 is SYDVKM. CDR3 region: CASTLPRLGTYEQYF.

The rearrangement uses TRBV5-1 and TRBJ2-7; the D call of TRBD2 rests on TCRdb alone, since no DNA is present to check it. The V gene's germline CDR1 is SGHRS and CDR2 YFSETQ. The CDR3 has 12 amino acids. The protein alone is recorded here. CDR3 loop: CASGRDIFEQYF.

The chain joins TRBV5-4 to TRBJ1-1; TCRdb outputs TRBD1, but without DNA this stays unchecked. This CDR3 comprises 15 residues. No DNA accompanies this entry. Per germline, CDR1 SGHNT and CDR2 YYREEE (reference sequence). The CDR3 here is CASSLGGHTNTEAFF.

The V call is TRBV30, the J call TRBJ2-1; lacking DNA, the TRBD2 call made by TCRdb goes unchecked. Germline-derived CDR1 and CDR2 are GTSNPN and SVGIG (reference sequence). The CDR3 runs to 12 residues. No DNA is listed. The CDR3 reads CAWTSGRNEQFF.

This rearrangement joins TRBV7-8 to TRBJ2-7; TCRdb's D gene call, TRBD1, goes unchecked for lack of DNA. The CDR3 contains 15 residues. There is no recorded DNA. From germline, CDR1 is SGHVS and CDR2 FQNEAQ. The CDR3 loop is CASSSRQIYSYEQYF.

The V call is TRBV4-3, the J call TRBJ2-5; absent DNA, TCRdb's TRBD1 call cannot be checked. CDR3 length equals 14 residues. DNA is not recorded here. Germline assignment: CDR1 LGHNA and CDR2 YSLEER. The CDR3 is CASSQGTGLETQYF.

The chain joins TRBV6-1 to TRBJ1-2; TCRdb reports TRBD1, a call that lacks DNA to check it against. The CDR3 runs to 15 residues. DNA is not recorded here. Germline CDR1 and CDR2: MNHNS and SASEGT. This CDR3 reads CAGKVGYRDNYGYTF.

The chain employs TRBV5-1 and TRBJ2-7; TCRdb gives TRBD1 as the D gene, but with no DNA this cannot be confirmed. Germline CDR1 reads SGHRS; CDR2 reads YFSETQ. This CDR3 comprises 13 residues. Only the protein is on record. The CDR3: CASSFAGAYEQYF.

This sequence joins TRBV19 and TRBJ2-1; TCRdb calls TRBD2, which cannot be checked without DNA. CDR1 is LNHDA and CDR2 is SQIVND in the germline V gene (reference sequence). This CDR3 contains 17 residues. The DNA is not on file. This CDR3 reads CASSAIDLAGAYNEQFF.

The chain is built from TRBV28 and TRBJ2-1; TCRdb's D gene call, TRBD2, goes unchecked for lack of DNA. CDR3 length equals 15 residues. DNA is not recorded here. Germline V gene lookup returns CDR1 MDHEN and CDR2 SYDVKM. This CDR3 reads CASRLTSGTYNEQFF.

The CDR3 reads CASGWIAGQGGGYTF. The genes are TRBV5-4 and TRBJ1-2; the TCRdb D gene call, TRBD1, has no DNA to confirm it. Germline V CDR1 and CDR2: SGHNT, YYREEE (reference sequence). CDR3 length: 15 residues. No DNA appears here.

The V gene is TRBV29-1, the J gene TRBJ1-1; TCRdb's D call of TRBD1 is untestable without DNA. The CDR3 length is 13 residues. The DNA sequence is not available. The V gene's germline CDR1 is SQVTM and CDR2 ANQGSEA. Here the CDR3 reads CSVLGQSNTEAFF.

The chain links TRBV28 to TRBJ1-4; TCRdb proposes TRBD1, but this gene call is untestable without DNA. CDR3 size: 16 residues. DNA is not recorded here. Per germline, CDR1 MDHEN and CDR2 SYDVKM. CDR3 sequence reads: CASTGDRYSTNEKLFF.

V is TRBV2 and J is TRBJ1-2; the TRBD1 assignment by TCRdb is unverifiable without DNA. Germline CDR1 reads SNHLY; CDR2 reads FYNNEI. CDR3 length: 13 residues. No DNA sequence was recorded. The CDR3 is CASLKDRAYGYTF.

The rearrangement joins TRBV10-3 to TRBJ1-2. The CDR3 totals 14 residues. There is no recorded DNA. Germline V gives CDR1 ENHRY, CDR2 SYGVKD. The CDR3: CAISERGSNYGYTF.